One and the same sample provided the 3 T cell receptor beta chains below, sequenced in a study of identifying expanded T cells in peripheral blood. Data came from immunoSEQ multiplex PCR; TCRdb stores just in-frame clones and leaves some out. This sample has under 95,000 clones, with 75% to 90% found just once. Material for sequencing was blood. Source of these receptors: a person aged 18 to 69 in good health.

V and J are TRBV9 and TRBJ2-5; maybe TRBD2 (6 bases). V shed 0 bases and J shed 1 base, with 10 bases lying between them. This CDR3 is built from 15 residues. CDR1 and CDR2 from the germline V gene are SGDLS and YYNGEE. The CDR3 nucleotides read TGTGCCAGCAGCGTAGGTGCGGGGTCCCAAGAGACCCAGTACTTC. It is translated as CASSVGAGSQETQYF.

J is TRBJ2-1 and V is TRBV18; 7 bases match TRBD1. Per the germline V gene, CDR1 is KGHSH and CDR2 is LQKENI. The CDR3 has 12 amino acids. V was pared by 6 bases and J by 10 bases, with 6 bases of the junction left unmatched. As DNA, the CDR3 is TGTGCCAGCTCGCGAACAGGGGAGGAGCAGTTCTTC. Translated: CASSRTGEEQFF.

This sequence joins TRBV28 and TRBJ2-7, with 10 bases identical to TRBD2. CDR1 is MDHEN, CDR2 SYDVKM, per germline. There are 21 residues in the CDR3. V trimming: 6 bases; J trimming: 2 bases; junction bases outside the gene matches: 25. The CDR3 nucleotides read TGTGCCAGCAGGTCGCGCCCAATGAGGACTAGCGGAGGGGACTGGACCTACGAGCAGTACTTC. This codes for CASRSRPMRTSGGDWTYEQYF.